This T cell receptor (beta chain) came from a study of blood T cell repertoires in COVID-19. Study overall: Sources were T cells, B-cell-depleted T cells, or PBMCs; the material itself was cDNA or gDNA.

Original processing methods: Amplification of reference gene primers was used by the study to estimate nucleated cell counts. TCRdb's table, derived via immunoSEQ multiplex PCR, lists solely in-frame clones and lacks some. The DNA was the basis for D and trimming; V, J and clone size are from that table. The sample consists of 150,000 to 200,000 clones, 80% to 95% of them appearing once. CDR1 is MNHEY, CDR2 SVGAGI, per germline. With 7 bases clipped from V and 6 bases from J, the junction kept 9 bases outside the gene matches. The CDR3 sequence is 14 residues long. The receptor's source is a young man with COVID-19, enrolled during active disease. The chain joins TRBV6-5 to TRBJ1-1, with TRBD1 matching over 9 bases. Sequenced: peripheral blood. Here the CDR3 reads CASTDRGVSAEAFF. Written as DNA, the CDR3 is TGTGCCAGCACCGACAGGGGGGTTTCGGCTGAAGCTTTCTTT.